The 26 T cell receptor beta chains presented below share a single source sample, sequenced in a study of cytomegalovirus exposure and HLA in healthy donors. Primers for the PCR totalled 60 Vbeta and 13 Jbeta. Assay: immunoSEQ multiplex PCR; the TCRdb copy retains only in-frame clones and omits some. Of 100,000 or so clones listed, roughly three quarters are singletons. The sample taken for sequencing was PBMCs. The receptors were gathered from a male donor in good health and CMV-seronegative.

The rearrangement joins TRBV11-3 to TRBJ2-7, with D possibly being TRBD2 (7 bases). From germline, CDR1 is SGHNT and CDR2 YENEEA. This CDR3 has 15 residues. The V end lost 3 bases, the J end lost 2 bases, and 14 bases lay between the germline ends. DNA of the CDR3: TGTGCCAGCAGCTTGGGAGGGGGGGCTACCTACGAGCAGTACTTC. Its translation: CASSLGGGATYEQYF.

The gene calls are TRBV19 and TRBJ1-3, with a weak D call TRBD1 (5 bases). Trimming took 7 bases from V and 5 from J, leaving 15 bases between them. CDR1 and CDR2 (germline): LNHDA, SQIVND (reference sequence). There are 14 residues in the CDR3. In DNA form, the CDR3 reads TGTGCCAGTACCACTAACGGGGGGAGAAACACCATATATTTT. It encodes CASTTNGGRNTIYF.

This chain uses TRBV5-1 with TRBJ2-5, with D maybe TRBD1 (6 bases). V lost 2 bases to trimming and J lost 4 bases, with 18 bases between them. This CDR3 is 16 amino acids long. Germline-derived CDR1 and CDR2 are SGHRS and YFSETQ. The DNA for the CDR3 is TGCGCCAGCAGCTTCGCAGGGGCCCGGGTTGGAGAGACCCAGTACTTC. Its translation is CASSFAGARVGETQYF.

The chain uses TRBV9 and TRBJ2-1, with 7 bases fitting TRBD1. The CDR3 is 14 amino acids. With 3 bases clipped from V and 5 bases from J, the junction kept 5 bases outside the gene matches. Germline values: CDR1 SGDLS, CDR2 YYNGEE. The CDR3: CASSARDRDNEQFF. In DNA form, the CDR3 reads TGTGCCAGCAGCGCTCGGGACAGAGACAATGAGCAGTTCTTC.

The V and J genes are TRBV5-1 and TRBJ1-2, with TRBD1 matching over 9 bases. CDR3 length: 13 amino acids. With V trimmed by 4 bases and J by 7 bases, 5 bases remained unmatched. Germline values: CDR1 SGHRS, CDR2 YFSETQ. This CDR3 is CASSEDRGFGYTF. The CDR3 DNA reads as TGCGCCAGCAGCGAGGACAGGGGTTTTGGCTACACCTTC.

The chain uses TRBV4-1 and TRBJ2-2, with D perhaps matching TRBD1 (5 bases). Trimming pared 2 bases from V and 6 bases from J, leaving 19 bases between. Germline CDR1 reads MGHRA; CDR2 reads YSYEKL. The CDR3 length is 17 residues. The CDR3 loop is CASSQLQGIITPGELFF. DNA of the CDR3: TGCGCCAGCAGCCAATTGCAGGGTATCATAACCCCCGGGGAGCTGTTTTTT.

This clone came up once. The chain has TRBV15 and TRBJ1-3; D is perhaps TRBD1 (6 bases). This CDR3 contains 16 residues. V shed 3 bases and J shed 2 bases, with 14 bases lying between them. CDR1 is LNHNV, CDR2 YYDKDF, per germline (reference sequence). In DNA form, the CDR3 reads TGTGCCACCAGCAGGAAAGGGGGGGGTGCTGGAAACACCATATATTTT. Amino acids: CATSRKGGGAGNTIYF. Full variable domain (outside the CDR3, taken from reference TRBV15 and TRBJ1-3): DAMVIQNPRYQVTQFGKPVTLSCSQTLNHNVMYWYQQKSSQAPKLLFHYYDKDFNNEADTPDNFQSRRPNTSFCFLDIRSPGLGDTAMYLCATSRKGGGAGNTIYFGEGSWLTVV.

This clone has just one count. Here the CDR3 reads CASKEGVSSYEQYF. CDR3 nucleotide sequence: TGTGCCAGTAAAGAGGGAGTGAGTTCCTACGAGCAGTACTTC. V and J are TRBV19 and TRBJ2-7, with a tentative D call TRBD2 (5 bases). CDR1 and CDR2 (germline): LNHDA, SQIVND (reference sequence). The CDR3 sequence is 14 residues long. Trimming took off 7 bases at V and 1 base at J, with 14 bases between the two ends.

The chain carries TRBV30 and TRBJ2-7; 11 bases map to TRBD1. Germline-derived CDR1 and CDR2 are GTSNPN and SVGIG (reference sequence). V was clipped by 3 bases and J by 3 bases; unmatched bases: 7. CDR3 size: 15 residues. The CDR3 bases are TGTGCCTGGAGGGTTCGGACAGGGGGCGACTACGAGCAGTACTTC. Translating gives CAWRVRTGGDYEQYF.

The chain carries TRBV6-5 and TRBJ2-3, with TRBD2 matching 11 bases. J was trimmed by 2 bases and V by 5 bases; bases with no gene match: 3. CDR1 is MNHEY, CDR2 SVGAGI, per germline. The CDR3 runs to 15 residues. The CDR3 spells CASSRTSGFTDTQYF. DNA for the CDR3: TGTGCCAGCAGTCGGACTAGCGGGTTCACAGATACGCAGTATTTT.

Regarding this clone: The junction differs from germline at one of its ends, possibly a read error. CDR3 coding DNA: TGTGCCATCAGTGGGGGAGGGGGAGTGGGCGCAGATACGCAGTGTTTT. It encodes CAISGGGGVGADTQCF. The gene calls are TRBV10-3 and TRBJ2-3, with D tentatively TRBD2 (7 bases). Germline CDR1 ENHRY, CDR2 SYGVKD. The CDR3 contains 16 residues.

This clone is a singleton in its sample. V gene TRBV7-8 combines with J gene TRBJ2-5; maybe TRBD2 (5 bases). Germline V gives CDR1 SGHVS, CDR2 FQNEAQ. Trimming pared 5 bases from V and 4 bases from J, leaving 17 bases between. The CDR3 spans 15 residues. The CDR3 DNA sequence: TGTGCCAGCAGCATGCGGCCGTTGCGGGCAGAGACCCAGTACTTC. Translated: CASSMRPLRAETQYF.

This chain uses TRBV18 with TRBJ2-3; 10 bases map to TRBD2. The CDR3 totals 16 residues. J was trimmed by 5 bases and V by 5 bases; bases with no gene match: 10. Germline loops: CDR1 KGHSH, CDR2 LQKENI. The CDR3 protein is CASSDNLAGAGDTQYF. Here the CDR3 DNA reads TGTGCCAGCTCAGACAACCTAGCGGGAGCGGGAGATACGCAGTATTTT. The variable domain in full, with the rest retrieved from reference TRBV18 and TRBJ2-3, is NAGVMQNPRHLVRRRGQEARLRCSPMKGHSHVYWYRQLPEEGLKFMVYLQKENIIDESGMPKERFSAEFPKEGPSILRIQQVVRGDSAAYFCASSDNLAGAGDTQYFGPGTRLTVL.

The rearrangement joins TRBV6-5 to TRBJ2-7; D uncertain. CDR3 length: 11 amino acids. V lost 5 bases to trimming and J lost 3 bases, with 5 bases between them. In germline, CDR1 is MNHEY, CDR2 SVGAGI. In DNA, the CDR3 is TGTGCCAGCAGTGACAACTACGAGCAGTACTTC. It yields the protein CASSDNYEQYF.

This rearrangement joins TRBV4-3 to TRBJ2-7; no clear D. V gave up 0 bases and J gave up 7 bases, with 10 bases separating them. Germline lookup yields CDR1 LGHNA and CDR2 YSLEER. The CDR3 has 13 residues. CDR3 residues: CASSQDFTREQYF. The DNA for the CDR3 is TGCGCCAGCAGCCAAGATTTTACGAGGGAGCAGTACTTC.

This clone was counted once. This sequence joins TRBV30 and TRBJ2-3; 7 bases match TRBD1. The CDR3 runs to 15 residues. From germline, CDR1 is GTSNPN and CDR2 SVGIG (reference sequence). Trimming removed 4 bases from V and 2 bases from J; junction bases left unmatched: 9. Here the CDR3 DNA reads TGTGCCTGGAACTACCACAGGGGTTCCACAGATACGCAGTATTTT. Its translation is CAWNYHRGSTDTQYF.

The V gene is TRBV27, the J gene TRBJ2-7; D is perhaps TRBD2 (6 bases). Germline CDR1 is MNHEY and CDR2 is SMNVEV (reference sequence). This CDR3 comprises 14 residues. Trimming stripped 7 bases from V and 4 bases from J, with 17 bases between. The CDR3 coding sequence is TGTGCCAGCAAGTACGCGACGGGAGATTACGAGCAGTACTTC. It is translated as CASKYATGDYEQYF.

The chain employs TRBV13 and TRBJ2-7; maybe TRBD1 (5 bases). From germline, CDR1 is PRHDT and CDR2 FYEKMQ (reference sequence). The ends were cut back, 4 bases at V and 0 bases at J, with 10 bases in the middle. The CDR3 covers 14 residues. DNA of the CDR3: TGTGCCAGCAGCTGGGGCGACAACTCCTACGAGCAGTACTTC. Residues: CASSWGDNSYEQYF.

This clone was recorded only once. The gene calls are TRBV11-1 and TRBJ2-5; TRBD2 matches at 7 bases. The CDR3 runs to 13 residues. The J segment lost 7 bases and the V segment lost 5 bases, leaving 7 bases of the junction unmatched. Germline V gene lookup returns CDR1 SGHAT and CDR2 FQDESV (reference sequence). In nucleotides, the CDR3 is TGTGCCAGCAGCCGGAGCAGGGAGGGGACCCAGTACTTC. This codes for CASSRSREGTQYF.

This rearrangement joins TRBV19 to TRBJ2-5, with D possibly matching TRBD1 (5 bases). The ends were cut back, 8 bases at V and 1 base at J, with 11 bases in the middle. The CDR3 has 13 amino acids. Germline loops: CDR1 LNHDA, CDR2 SQIVND (reference sequence). The CDR3 DNA reads TGTGCCAGTTCGTCCCAGGGCCAAGAGACCCAGTACTTC. This translates into CASSSQGQETQYF.

The chain links TRBV7-9 to TRBJ2-7; 13 bases are a match to TRBD2. V trimming: 4 bases; J trimming: 6 bases; junction bases outside the gene matches: 6. CDR1 and CDR2 from the germline V gene are SEHNR and FQNEAQ (reference sequence). The CDR3 contains 15 residues. The CDR3 DNA is TGTGCCAGCAGCTCTCTACTAGCGGGAGGGCTCGAGCAGTACTTC. It yields the protein CASSSLLAGGLEQYF.

The V gene is TRBV18, the J gene TRBJ1-1; D is uncertain. This CDR3 spans 16 amino acids. Deletions cut 0 bases from V and 1 base from J, with 12 bases between. CDR1 is KGHSH, CDR2 LQKENI, per germline. In nucleotides, the CDR3 is TGTGCCAGCTCACCACCCTATAGCCGGGGGAACACTGAAGCTTTCTTT. As protein: CASSPPYSRGNTEAFF.

The chain links TRBV7-8 to TRBJ2-1; D uncertain. CDR3 length: 12 residues. Trimming took off 5 bases at V and 9 bases at J, with 11 bases between the two ends. The V gene's germline CDR1 is SGHVS and CDR2 FQNEAQ. The CDR3 is CASSLDGGEQFF. The CDR3 coding sequence is TGTGCCAGCAGCCTTGATGGCGGTGAGCAGTTCTTC. The full variable domain, completed using reference TRBV7-8 and TRBJ2-1, is GAGVSQSPRYKVAKRGQDVALRCDPISGHVSLFWYQQALGQGPEFLTYFQNEAQLDKSGLPSDRFFAERPEGSVSTLKIQRTQQEDSAVYLCASSLDGGEQFFGPGTRLTVL.

Here the CDR3 reads CATESGTGLYEQYF. CDR3 DNA: TGTGCCACCGAATCCGGGACAGGGCTTTACGAGCAGTACTTC. V and J are TRBV28 and TRBJ2-7, with 9 bases identical to TRBD1. Trimming at V came to 10 bases and at J to 4 bases, leaving 11 bases not matched to a gene. The CDR3 covers 14 residues. Germline V CDR1 and CDR2: MDHEN, SYDVKM.

The V and J genes are TRBV4-2 and TRBJ2-5, with D tentatively TRBD2 (6 bases). Trimming took off 2 bases at V and 5 bases at J, with 15 bases between the two ends. The CDR3 has 15 residues. Germline CDR1 reads LGHNA; CDR2 reads YNFKEQ. CDR3: CASSQPGSGVETQYF. The CDR3 DNA sequence: TGTGCCAGCAGCCAACCAGGTTCGGGGGTCGAGACCCAGTACTTC.

The chain combines TRBV4-3 with TRBJ2-7, with TRBD1 matching over 7 bases. The germline V gene encodes CDR1 LGHNA and CDR2 YSLEER. With V trimmed by 4 bases and J by 2 bases, 11 bases remained unmatched. The CDR3 loop spans 16 amino acids. CDR3 sequence (DNA): TGCGCCAGCAGCCTACAAGTGGGGCAGGGGGCCTACGAGCAGTACTTC. Translated, it gives CASSLQVGQGAYEQYF.